The clone carrying this T cell receptor (beta chain) was recorded once. The sample originates from a study of CD8 T cells in Susac syndrome. Trimming pared 5 bases from V and 7 bases from J, leaving 11 bases between. The CDR3 runs 12 residues. Reverse transcription of about 0.45 to 1 ug RNA was performed with random hexamers. Amplification of TCR beta CDR3 was carried out by immunoSEQ multiplex PCR, which covered 54 Vbeta and 13 Jbeta segments. TCRdb re-analysed the immunoSEQ multiplex PCR reads in MiXCR, keeping a single row per CDR3 protein. The sample records about 200,000 distinct CDR3 sequences, roughly 94% being singletons. TCR beta sequencing covered blood CD8+ and CD4+ T cells. Healthy donors served as the controls. They were matched for age and sex. Purification of the CD8+ and CD4+ T cells relied on negative isolation, and TEMRA cells underwent FACS enrichment.

This sequence joins TRBV12-3 or TRBV12-4 and TRBJ1-2; no clear D gene. The TCR comes from a human donor in good health. The sample consisted of CD4+ T cells from PBMCs. The CDR3 DNA sequence: TGTGCCAGCAGTACCCCGGGTTCTGGCTACACCTTC. Translation: CASSTPGSGYTF.